This TCR beta chain was retrieved from a study of beta chain features in type 1 diabetes. Study-level findings and limits: The similarity of naive, central memory and Treg TCRB repertoires appeared greater among patients than among healthy donors.

Since all of the isolated RNA was reverse transcribed, expressed TCRB transcripts were what got sequenced. Clones were sequenced by immunoSEQ multiplex PCR, and TCRdb holds only the in-frame ones, with some missing. The sample contains 300,000 to 400,000 clones, 7.5% to 9% of which appear only once. The CDR3 contains 16 residues. Germline loops: CDR1 MDHEN, CDR2 SYDVKM. Unmatched junction bases numbered 7, after V lost 7 bases and J lost 0 bases. A word on this clone: What it recognizes is unknown.

This receptor was taken from a woman between 18 and 29 years old in good health. Sequencing was done on a sample of central memory CD4+ T cells from blood. The rearrangement joins TRBV28 to TRBJ1-5; 9 bases fit TRBD1. CDR3 sequence (DNA): TGTGCCAGCACCCCGACAGGGGGTTATAGCAATCAGCCCCAGCATTTT. This encodes CASTPTGGYSNQPQHF. Complete variable domain (other parts from reference TRBV28 and TRBJ1-5): DVKVTQSSRYLVKRTGEKVFLECVQDMDHENMFWYRQDPGLGLRLIYFSYDVKMKEKGDIPEGYSVSREKKERFSLILESASTNQTSMYLCASTPTGGYSNQPQHFGDGTRLSIL.